These T cell receptor beta chains were read from a single sample in a study of cytomegalovirus exposure and HLA in healthy donors. TCRdb keeps only in-frame clones here, not all; method: immunoSEQ multiplex PCR. The sample lists over 100,000 clones; around 75% were seen once. The sequenced sample consisted of PBMCs. The receptor set was obtained from a woman in her twenties or thirties in good health and CMV-seronegative. Each CDR3 is given with its conserved first and last residue. A D gene is named only where the DNA matches it firmly. Size is omitted from some rows. Given values are once, few, many or a class for expanded clones.

J gene	D gene	clone size	V gene	CDR3 DNA	CDR3 protein
TRBJ2-7	TRBD1	-	TRBV6-5	TGTGCCAGCAGTTATCAAGGGGGCTGGTACGAGCAGTACTTC	CASSYQGGWYEQYF
TRBJ2-3	-	-	TRBV11-3	TGTGCCAGCAGCCATTACGGGAGTTTGGGCACAGATACGCAGTATTTT	CASSHYGSLGTDTQYF
TRBJ1-2	TRBD1	once	TRBV6-1	TGTGCCAGCAGTGAAAGCACAGGGGTGGGTAACTATGGCTACACCTTC	CASSESTGVGNYGYTF
TRBJ1-2	-	-	TRBV6-1	TGTGCCAGCAGTTCCAACAGGGCGGCTAACTATGGCTACACCTTC	CASSSNRAANYGYTF
TRBJ1-5	TRBD1	-	TRBV6-1	TGTGCCAGCAGGAAACAGGGGGAAAGCAATCAGCCCCAGCATTTT	CASRKQGESNQPQHF
TRBJ1-2	-	-	TRBV5-1	TGCGCCAGCAGCTCAGCACAGGGAGCTGGCTACACCTTC	CASSSAQGAGYTF
TRBJ2-7	TRBD1	-	TRBV28	TGTGCCAGCAGTTCACGCTCCGGGACAGGGGACGAGCAGTACTTC	CASSSRSGTGDEQYF
TRBJ2-1	-	-	TRBV4-3	TGCGCCAGCAGCCAAAAAGGGTTTCTAGGTCGGGGGAGGTCCAATGAGCAGTTCTTC	CASSQKGFLGRGRSNEQFF
TRBJ1-1	-	-	TRBV19	TGTGCCGTTAAAGGACAGCCGAACACTGAAGCTTTCTTT	CAVKGQPNTEAFF
TRBJ1-2	-	once	TRBV11-2	TGTGCCAGCAGCTTCGGGAGTTTAGGTGGCTACACCTTC	CASSFGSLGGYTF
TRBJ2-1	TRBD2	-	TRBV2	TGTGCCAGCAGTGAAGGGAGGGGACTAGCGGACAATGAGCAGTTCTTC	CASSEGRGLADNEQFF
TRBJ1-5	-	-	TRBV19	TGTGCCAGTAGTCGTGAACAAATACAGCCCCAGCATTTT	CASSREQIQPQHF
TRBJ2-3	-	-	TRBV5-1	TGCGCCAGCAGCCCAGGGACTTCCATGTCGACAGATACGCAGTATTTT	CASSPGTSMSTDTQYF
TRBJ1-1	-	-	TRBV4-1	TGCGCCAGCAGCCACCTTTTCGGTGTCGGGAAGAACACTGAAGCTTTCTTT	CASSHLFGVGKNTEAFF
TRBJ2-7	-	-	TRBV7-6	TGTGCCAGCAGCCTGGGGCCGGTAAGCTCCTACGAGCAGTACTTC	CASSLGPVSSYEQYF
TRBJ1-4	-	-	TRBV5-1	TGCGCCAGCAGCTCCGACAGGTGGGATGAAAAACTGTTTTTT	CASSSDRWDEKLFF
TRBJ2-7	TRBD1	-	TRBV27	TGTGCCAGCAGTTCCACCGGACAGGGGAAAGGCGAGCAGTACTTC	CASSSTGQGKGEQYF
TRBJ2-1	TRBD2	-	TRBV29-1	TGCAGCCCGTGGACTAGCGGGGAGGGGCAGTTCTTC	CSPWTSGEGQFF
TRBJ1-2	TRBD1	once	TRBV11-2	TGTGCCAGCAGCCCTACTCGGGACAGCCCAATCTATGGCTACACCTTC	CASSPTRDSPIYGYTF
TRBJ1-4	TRBD1	-	TRBV9	TGTGCCAGCAGCGTTGGGACAGGGGGTGGTGAAAAACTGTTTTTT	CASSVGTGGGEKLFF
TRBJ1-1	-	-	TRBV10-3	TGTGCCACCGCAGGGCTTCAAAACACTGAAGCTTTCTTT	CATAGLQNTEAFF